One and the same sample provided the 9 T cell receptor beta chains below, sequenced in a study of Ad26.COV2.S vaccination and SARS-CoV-2 variants. As for treatment: over 15 received Ad26.COV2.S at low or high dose, single or two shots; 5 received placebo; per-sample allocation not given. Sample collection was performed on day 63 after the first vaccine or placebo injection. Measured with immunoSEQ multiplex PCR; TCRdb has only the in-frame clones, and not every one. Among a few hundred thousand clones listed, around 93% were seen once. Sample: peripheral blood, taken in a trial of Ad26.COV2.S vaccine versus placebo. The receptors derive from a person between 18 and 65 years old who received the Ad26.COV2.S COVID-19 vaccine or a placebo.

The chain combines TRBV19 with TRBJ2-5, with 9 bases fitting TRBD1. Germline CDR1 LNHDA, CDR2 SQIVND (reference sequence). The CDR3 runs 16 residues. The V and J ends lost 4 bases and 2 bases, in that order; junction bases with no gene match: 8. In DNA form, the CDR3 reads TGTGCCAGTAGTAGTTGGTCCGGGACAGGGCAAGAGACCCAGTACTTC. It is translated as CASSSWSGTGQETQYF.

The chain couples TRBV7-2 to TRBJ2-5; either TRBD1 or TRBD2 may fit D (5 bases each). Trimming pared 2 bases from V and 5 bases from J, leaving 12 bases between. Germline V lookup: CDR1 SGHTA, CDR2 FQGNSA. The CDR3 consists of 14 residues. The CDR3 bases are TGTGCCAGCAGCTTATCAGGGCGGGCGGAGACCCAGTACTTC. Translated, it gives CASSLSGRAETQYF.

A note on this clone: Relative to the germline gene, one junction end is altered; a read error may explain this. CDR3 region: CASSSGQGPVF. The CDR3 region has the DNA TGTGCCAGTAGTTCGGGACAGGGGCCGGTTTTC. The gene calls are TRBV19 and TRBJ2-7, with 10 nucleotides matching TRBD1. Germline loops: CDR1 LNHDA, CDR2 SQIVND (reference sequence). The length of the CDR3 is 11 residues.

The CDR3 spells CSRWQGSNQPQHF. CDR3 in DNA: TGCAGCCGCTGGCAGGGAAGCAATCAGCCCCAGCATTTT. The chain carries TRBV29-1 and TRBJ1-5; D might be TRBD1 (5 bases). This CDR3 has 13 residues. Germline values: CDR1 SQVTM, CDR2 ANQGSEA. Trimming removed 8 bases at V and 1 base at J, with 12 bases between.

The chain links TRBV1 to TRBJ1-6. TRBV1 is listed as a pseudogene. This CDR3 spans 14 amino acids. The CDR3 DNA sequence: TGCACCAGCAGCCAGGGAAGGAGTAATTCACCCCTCCACTTT. This gives the protein CTSSQGRSNSPLHF.

In the case of this clone: The sample holds other DNA sequences that translate to the same CDR3. The genes are TRBV11-2 and TRBJ2-5, with 7 bases identical to TRBD1. V was pared by 6 bases and J by 5 bases, with 6 bases of the junction left unmatched. Germline V gene sequence: CDR1 SGHAT, CDR2 FQNNGV. The CDR3 length is 13 residues. CDR3 coding DNA: TGTGCCAGCAGTCGTCAGGGGGTCGAGACCCAGTACTTC. The encoded protein is CASSRQGVETQYF. Full variable domain (outside the CDR3, taken from reference TRBV11-2 and TRBJ2-5): EAGVAQSPRYKIIEKRQSVAFWCNPISGHATLYWYQQILGQGPKLLIQFQNNGVVDDSQLPKDRFSAERLKGVDSTLKIQPAKLEDSAVYLCASSRQGVETQYFGPGTRLLVL.

This clone appeared once. The genes are TRBV7-8 and TRBJ2-1, with 7 bases fitting TRBD1. J lost 0 bases, V lost 0 bases, and 5 bases had no gene match. This CDR3 is built from 17 residues. The V gene's germline CDR1 is SGHVS and CDR2 FQNEAQ. The CDR3: CASSLATTGLSYNEQFF. For the CDR3, the DNA is TGTGCCAGCAGCTTAGCCACGACAGGGCTCTCCTACAATGAGCAGTTCTTC.

The rearrangement links TRBV10-1 to TRBJ1-3; 8 nucleotides line up with TRBD1. Trimming removed 0 bases from V and 4 bases from J; junction bases left unmatched: 5. Looked up from germline, CDR1 is WNHNN and CDR2 is SYGVQD (reference sequence). The CDR3 contains 16 residues. CDR3 region: CASSESATGEGNTIYF. The DNA of the CDR3 is TGCGCCAGCAGTGAGTCCGCGACAGGGGAAGGAAACACCATATATTTT.

The chain links TRBV14 to TRBJ2-7; tentative D call: TRBD1 (6 bases). The germline gives CDR1 SGHDN, CDR2 FVKESK. V was trimmed by 6 bases and J by 3 bases, leaving 12 bases between them. The CDR3 totals 13 residues. The chain's CDR3 is CASSRTDDYEQYF. The CDR3 DNA reads TGTGCCAGCAGTCGGACAGATGACTACGAGCAGTACTTC.